The 16 T cell receptor beta chains below were found in one sample sequenced in a study of read filtering for tumor transcriptome and immune sequencing. Molecular barcoded adaptors covering alpha/delta and beta/gamma chains were used on approximately 400 ng RNA. TCRdb reprocessed the reads via MiXCR and lists one record per CDR3 protein. The repertoire holds fewer than 90,000 distinct CDR3 sequences, with approximately 13% as singletons. Sequenced material: a population of CD138-negative cells sorted from bone marrow. These receptors all come from a donor aged 40 or older with multiple myeloma.

This clonotype was seen repeatedly, ten times or more. This sequence joins TRBV3-1 and TRBJ2-2; TRBD1 aligns across 8 bases. Trimming cost V 4 bases and J 6 bases; bases outside gene matches: 7. CDR3 size: 15 residues. The germline V gene encodes CDR1 LGHDT and CDR2 YNNKEL (reference sequence). DNA for the CDR3: TGTGCCAGCAGCCTGGTCAGGGGGCTTGCCGGGGAGCTGTTTTTT. It specifies CASSLVRGLAGELFF.

This clonotype came up many times. The CDR3 loop reads CASSITPGGEVYEQYF. DNA of the CDR3: TGTGCCAGTAGTATAACCCCCGGGGGAGAGGTCTACGAGCAGTACTTC. The chain recombines TRBV19 with TRBJ2-7, with D tentatively TRBD2 (6 bases). The ends were cut back, 2 bases at V and 3 bases at J, with 17 bases in the middle. Germline CDR1 is LNHDA and CDR2 is SQIVND (reference sequence). There are 16 residues in the CDR3.

This clonotype was seen many times. The genes are TRBV29-1 and TRBJ1-1; the D gene is possibly TRBD1 (6 bases). The V end was cut by 7 bases, the J end by 0 bases, with 15 bases between. The CDR3 extends over 14 amino acids. CDR1 is SQVTM, CDR2 ANQGSEA, per germline. The CDR3 DNA follows: TGCAGCGCCTGGGACAAGCGACTGAACACTGAAGCTTTCTTT. The encoded protein is CSAWDKRLNTEAFF.

The sample holds many counts of this clonotype. This chain joins TRBV5-1 and TRBJ2-2, with 9 bases aligning to TRBD1. Trimming at V came to 3 bases and at J to 2 bases, leaving 2 bases not matched to a gene. This CDR3 comprises 15 residues. Germline V gene lookup returns CDR1 SGHRS and CDR2 YFSETQ. CDR3 sequence reads: CASSWGQGNTGELFF. The CDR3 DNA reads TGCGCCAGCAGCTGGGGACAGGGAAACACCGGGGAGCTGTTTTTT.

For this clonotype: A far larger clone lies a single base away; this is likely a read error. V usage is TRBV6-6 and J usage is TRBJ1-1, with D possibly matching TRBD1 (6 bases). CDR3 length equals 13 residues. Germline lookup yields CDR1 MNHNY and CDR2 SVGAGI (reference sequence). The chain's CDR3 is CGSNLGGNTEAFF. The CDR3 nucleotides are TGTGGCAGCAATCTAGGGGGGAACACTGAAGCTTTCTTT.

This clonotype occurred many times. V and J are TRBV29-1 and TRBJ2-7; 9 bases match TRBD1. V dropped 4 bases and J dropped 3; count of bases not matched to a gene: 4. There are 13 residues in the CDR3. Germline V gene lookup returns CDR1 SQVTM and CDR2 ANQGSEA. As DNA, the CDR3 is TGCAGCGTTGGTATGGGACAGGGCTACGAGCAGTACTTC. Encoded protein: CSVGMGQGYEQYF.

This chain uses TRBV3-1 with TRBJ1-1; TRBD1 matches at 9 bases. From germline, CDR1 is LGHDT and CDR2 YNNKEL (reference sequence). With 0 bases clipped from V and 6 bases from J, the junction kept 11 bases outside the gene matches. This CDR3 comprises 17 residues. CDR3 bases: TGTGCCAGCAGCCAAGAAAGGAGGGACAGGGAAGGATCTGAAGCTTTCTTT. It encodes CASSQERRDREGSEAFF.

This clonotype was detected a few times. The chain uses TRBV29-1 and TRBJ2-1, with TRBD2 matching 8 bases. The CDR3 sequence is 14 residues long. Germline V gene data show CDR1 as SQVTM and CDR2 as ANQGSEA. With V trimmed by 6 bases and J by 10 bases, 14 bases remained unmatched. CDR3 nucleotide sequence: TGCAGCGTAATACCTGTACTAGCGGAATACGAGCAGTTCTTC. Translating it yields CSVIPVLAEYEQFF.

In its sample, this clonotype was seen many times. CDR3 sequence reads: CASSLAGTPSEQFF. The CDR3 nucleotides are TGTGCCAGCAGTTTGGCCGGGACCCCGAGTGAGCAGTTCTTC. J is TRBJ2-1 and V is TRBV27; the D call may be TRBD1 or TRBD2 (5 bases each). Germline values: CDR1 MNHEY, CDR2 SMNVEV (reference sequence). V shed 3 bases and J shed 9 bases, with 15 bases lying between them. The CDR3 totals 14 residues.

In its sample, this clonotype was seen many times. The genes are TRBV29-1 and TRBJ2-1; 11 nucleotides agree with TRBD2. The CDR3 extends over 16 amino acids. V was pared by 3 bases and J by 0 bases, with 4 bases of the junction left unmatched. Germline values: CDR1 SQVTM, CDR2 ANQGSEA. CDR3 residues: CSVDLAGGPSYNEQFF. CDR3 DNA sequence: TGCAGCGTTGATTTAGCGGGAGGGCCCTCCTACAATGAGCAGTTCTTC.

In this sample, this clonotype turned up many times. This chain links TRBV7-2 with TRBJ2-7; 13 positions match TRBD2. The CDR3 runs 14 residues. Germline assignment: CDR1 SGHTA and CDR2 FQGNSA. The ends lost 5 bases at V and 4 bases at J; junction bases unmatched: 2. As DNA, the CDR3 is TGTGCCAGCAGCCTGACTAGCGGGAGGTACGAGCAGTACTTC. It is translated as CASSLTSGRYEQYF.

This clonotype has at least ten counts. J is TRBJ1-5 and V is TRBV7-9, with D uncertain. V lost 1 base to trimming and J lost 4 bases, with 14 bases between them. The CDR3 runs 16 residues. In germline, CDR1 is SEHNR, CDR2 FQNEAQ (reference sequence). The CDR3 sequence: CASSLDSGLRNQPQHF. CDR3 sequence (DNA): TGTGCCAGCAGCTTAGACAGCGGGTTACGGAATCAGCCCCAGCATTTT.

The chain is built from TRBV28 and TRBJ2-7; the D gene is possibly TRBD2 (6 bases). The CDR3 is 13 residues long. Trimming removed 7 bases from V and 2 bases from J, with 12 bases in between. CDR1 MDHEN and CDR2 SYDVKM come from the germline V gene. CDR3 in DNA: TGTGCCAGCACGCGACCGGGGGCCTACGAGCAGTACTTC. Protein: CASTRPGAYEQYF.

This clonotype was observed at least ten times. This sequence joins TRBV2 and TRBJ1-2, with 11 bases that match TRBD1. CDR1 and CDR2 (germline): SNHLY, FYNNEI. The CDR3 has 14 amino acids. Trimming cost V 7 bases and J 8 bases; bases outside gene matches: 9. The CDR3 sequence is CASTTGQGAYGYTF. CDR3 in DNA: TGTGCCAGCACCACCGGACAGGGGGCATACGGCTACACCTTC.

This clonotype was counted ten times or more. The final CDR3 position lacks the conserved phenylalanine or tryptophan, pointing to a likely read error. The limits of the CDR3 on the DNA are not certain, so only TCRdb's listed CDR3 is given. The chain couples TRBV21-1 to TRBJ1-1. TRBV21-1 is a pseudogene locus. With termini counted, the CDR3 has 11 amino acids. The CDR3 sequence is CASSKVSESRR.

This clonotype was found a few times. This chain connects TRBV3-1 to TRBJ2-5, with D perhaps TRBD1 (5 bases). Germline CDR1 is LGHDT and CDR2 is YNNKEL (reference sequence). Trimming cost V 8 bases and J 1 base, with 14 bases left between them. The CDR3 runs 14 residues. The CDR3 reads CASSRGATQETQYF. Here the CDR3 DNA reads TGTGCCAGCTCTCGTGGGGCAACCCAAGAGACCCAGTACTTC.